This TCR beta chain was profiled in a study of OX40 agonist ivuxolimab in advanced cancers. Study summary: One hepatocellular carcinoma and a couple of cutaneous melanoma patients partially responded.

TCRdb keeps only in-frame clones here, not all; method: immunoSEQ multiplex PCR. The profile shows roughly 63,000 clones, roughly 87% of them singletons. Germline V gene lookup returns CDR1 MGHRA and CDR2 YSYEKL. V dropped 0 bases and J dropped 1; count of bases not matched to a gene: 10. This CDR3 spans 19 amino acids. The specimen comprised CD4+ or CD8+ T cells sorted from blood, sampled in a trial of the OX40 agonist ivuxolimab. The TCR sequence derives from an adult with an advanced solid tumor such as melanoma, head and neck, liver or kidney cancer. The gene calls are TRBV4-1 and TRBJ2-5; 11 bases align to TRBD2. The CDR3 nucleotides read TGCGCCAGCAGCCAAGATCCCCTAAGACTAGCGGGAACCCAAGAGACCCAGTACTTC. It specifies CASSQDPLRLAGTQETQYF.